This T cell receptor (beta chain) stems from a study of T cells after yellow fever vaccination. This clonotype has only a few counts. From germline, CDR1 is DFQATT and CDR2 SNEGSKA (reference sequence). The germline V and J ends were trimmed by 1 base and 7 bases, with 22 bases remaining between them. This CDR3 has 16 amino acids. A process of 5'RACE template switching, which added a universal primer site and UMIs, was used to make TCR cDNA. Using its own MiXCR run on the 5' RACE reads, TCRdb lists one record per CDR3 protein. The table includes about 550,000 distinct CDR3 sequences, approximately 21% detected once.

This receptor was taken from a man aged 30 to 39 who received the YFV17D yellow fever vaccine. V and J are TRBV20-1 and TRBJ2-5, with D perhaps TRBD2 (6 bases). The input for sequencing was PBMCs, taken 15 days after the yellow fever booster vaccination. CDR3 bases: TGCAGTGCTAGAGGGGGGGAAGGGACCCTCGAGGTGACCCAGTACTTC. Translated, it gives CSARGGEGTLEVTQYF.